This T cell receptor beta chain was recovered during a study of T cell changes during pregnancy in multiple sclerosis. Per germline, CDR1 KGHSH and CDR2 LQKENI. The CDR3 totals 16 residues. Trimming pared 6 bases from V and 3 bases from J, leaving 18 bases between. Assay: immunoSEQ multiplex PCR; the TCRdb copy retains only in-frame clones and omits some. The data show about 79,000 clones, just over 90% seen once. The J gene is TRBJ1-5, the V gene TRBV18; TRBD1 might be the D (6 bases). The material was peripheral blood, obtained in the second trimester of pregnancy. The source is a female donor in good health, enrolled as a control in a pregnancy study. The CDR3 loop is CASSPETGINNQPQHF. The CDR3 DNA reads as TGTGCCAGCTCGCCAGAAACAGGGATTAACAATCAGCCCCAGCATTTT.